These 6 T cell receptor beta chains came from one sample sequenced in a study of T cell responses to AZD1222 COVID-19 vaccine. This table comes from immunoSEQ multiplex PCR, and its TCRdb copy is limited to in-frame clones, with some not included. The sample yields about 140,000 clones, of which the top ten take up about 2.3%. The sequencing sample was made of peripheral blood. These TCRs come from an adult in good health.

To note about this clone: One end of the junction does not line up with germline, which may come from a read error. The chain carries TRBV6-1 and TRBJ2-1; TRBD2 might be the D (6 bases). The CDR3 length is 16 residues. Germline CDR1 is MNHNS and CDR2 is SASEGT. The CDR3 nucleotides are TGTGCCAGCAGTGAGGGGGACTCCCACGCCTACGATGAGCAGTTCTTC. Its protein product is CASSEGDSHAYDEQFF.

The V gene is TRBV18, the J gene TRBJ2-5, with D possibly being TRBD1 or TRBD2 (5 bases each). The germline gives CDR1 KGHSH, CDR2 LQKENI. V shed 2 bases and J shed 5 bases, with 15 bases lying between them. The CDR3 has 15 amino acids. CDR3 sequence: CASSPTQGRGETQYF. The CDR3 nucleotides are TGTGCCAGCTCACCAACTCAGGGAAGAGGGGAGACCCAGTACTTC.

The chain has TRBV5-1 and TRBJ2-2; 8 nucleotides align to TRBD1. Germline CDR1 and CDR2: SGHRS and YFSETQ. The CDR3 covers 17 residues. J gave up 3 bases and V 0 bases, and 7 bases lay outside the gene matches. CDR3 loop: CASSLALTGADTGELFF. The DNA for the CDR3 is TGCGCCAGCAGCTTGGCCCTGACAGGGGCGGACACCGGGGAGCTGTTTTTT.

The chain has TRBV7-8 and TRBJ2-7; tentative D call: TRBD1 (6 bases). With 5 bases removed from V and 0 bases from J, the gap between germline ends came to 14 bases. The CDR3 totals 15 residues. Germline V gene sequence: CDR1 SGHVS, CDR2 FQNEAQ. DNA of the CDR3: TGTGCCAGCAGCCGTATAGGACAGACCTCCTACGAGCAGTACTTC. It translates to CASSRIGQTSYEQYF.

The V and J genes are TRBV7-3 and TRBJ2-2, with 7 nucleotides matching TRBD1. Germline assignment: CDR1 SGHTA and CDR2 FQGTGA. This CDR3 comprises 15 residues. The junction had 7 bases not matched to a gene; V was cut back by 7 bases and J by 2 bases. CDR3 in amino acids: CASTAAGGNTGELFF. CDR3 nucleotide sequence: TGTGCCAGCACCGCGGCAGGGGGTAACACCGGGGAGCTGTTTTTT.

This chain uses TRBV7-6 with TRBJ2-3; D gene unclear. V lost 1 base and J lost 4, with 15 bases in between. CDR3 size: 16 residues. The germline gives CDR1 SGHVS, CDR2 FNYEAQ. CDR3: CASSLDKVTKADTQYF. Written as DNA, the CDR3 is TGTGCCAGCAGCTTAGATAAGGTCACTAAGGCAGATACGCAGTATTTT.